This entry features one T cell receptor beta chain sequence. The data originate from a study of control samples from healthy donors and cancer patients. Method: immunoSEQ multiplex PCR; TCRdb's copy keeps in-frame clones and lacks some. The top ten clones hold around 1.5% of a sample with approximately 170,000 clones, almost 90% of them seen once. V was pared by 6 bases and J by 2 bases, with 6 bases of the junction left unmatched. Looked up from germline, CDR1 is SQVTM and CDR2 is ANQGSEA. The CDR3 has 15 amino acids. The chain carries TRBV29-1 and TRBJ2-3; 12 bases fit TRBD2. The source of this sequence is a woman between 45 and 65 years old in good health. Specimen: blood. CDR3: CSVRGLAGITDTQYF. CDR3 bases: TGCAGCGTCCGTGGACTAGCGGGAATCACAGATACGCAGTATTTT.